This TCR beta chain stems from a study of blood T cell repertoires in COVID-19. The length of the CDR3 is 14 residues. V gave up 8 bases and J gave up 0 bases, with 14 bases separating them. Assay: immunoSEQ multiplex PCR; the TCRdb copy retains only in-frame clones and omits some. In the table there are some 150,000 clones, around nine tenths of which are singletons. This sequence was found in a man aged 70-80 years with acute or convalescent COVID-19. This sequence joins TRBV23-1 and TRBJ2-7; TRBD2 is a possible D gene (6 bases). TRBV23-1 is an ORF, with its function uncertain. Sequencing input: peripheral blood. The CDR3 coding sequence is TGCGCCAGCCCCCCACGGGAGAGCTCCTACGAGCAGTACTTC. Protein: CASPPRESSYEQYF.